This TCR beta chain was recovered during a study of regulatory T cells listed by TCRdb under 2018. Regarding the complete study: Between CD3G-deficient patients and healthy controls, the study compared T-cell receptor beta repertoires in sorted regulatory T cells, conventional CD4+ T cells and CD8+ T cells. Study-wide findings and limitations: Restricted unique TRB V-J pairs and skewed V and J gene usage were observed in patient repertoires, most markedly in regulatory T cells. Conventional CD4+ T cells from CD3G-deficient patients were enriched for hydrophobic residues at CDR3 positions 6 and 7, suggesting more self-reactive specificities.

Evidence of autoimmunity was found in all CD3G-deficient patients, and more severe autoimmunity was observed in two of the patients. Patients were tested at ages ranging from 2 to 39 years, and reduced naive and increased memory CD4+ and CD8+ T-cell proportions were found in the patients. CD4+ cells were FACS-sorted into CD25-high CD127-low regulatory T cells and CD25-low CD127-high conventional CD4+ T cells. Roughly six individuals with CD3G deficiency were included in the patient group. An international network of physicians spanning the United States, Europe and Asia provided the patient samples and clinical data. Peripheral blood mononuclear cells were isolated by Ficoll density separation. This clone was recorded once. Its antigen has not been determined. There are no base qualities to consult, and no much larger clone falls within one base. The multiplex PCR used 52 forward TRBV primers and 13 reverse TRBJ primers, with assay-based and computational corrections for amplification bias. Within the immunoSEQ assay, multiplex PCR amplified rearranged TRB loci from genomic DNA. Sequencing of the TRB amplicons was done on an Illumina HiSeq platform. Per the original workflow: Custom algorithms error-filtered the raw sequences and aligned them to reference gene sequences, after which the immunoSEQ online tools were used for analysis. Frequencies of productive and nonproductive TRB rearrangements were assessed among unique sequences as well as among total sequences. Hydrophobicity and amino acid composition of residues 6 and 7 within the TRB CDR3 were used to estimate the potential for self-reactivity. Groups were compared by t tests, Mann-Whitney tests or two-way ANOVA performed in Prism software. This immuneACCESS table, as held by TCRdb, lists in-frame sequences with V and J called but not all clones. Of the missing ones, under half trace to an unresolved V gene in checked studies; the others have no known cause. For V, J and clone size, that table is used; D and trimming come from the DNA. The sample table contains around 16,000 clones; only one count was recorded for 65% to 90% of them. Around 8% of the sample rests with the top ten.

The CDR3 starts with the cysteine, ends with the phenylalanine, and has 15 residues. Only CDR3 DNA is held: 45 bases, read in frame from base 1. Trimming costs V 5 bases and J 5 bases, and their ends lie 15 bases apart. CDR1 LNHDA and CDR2 SQIVND are derived from the germline V gene (reference sequence). The source material was conventional CD4+ T cells sorted from blood. The TCR sequence derives from a person aged 25 to 40 with CD3G deficiency. This chain is built from TRBV19 and TRBJ2-2; a tentative D call is TRBD2 (6 bases match). The DNA sequence reads TGTGCCAGTAGTGGACCGGGACTCGGAACCGGGGAGCTGTTTTTT. It codes for CASSGPGLGTGELFF.